A selection of T cell receptor beta chains follows, all from one sample in a study of blood T cell repertoires in COVID-19. Only in-frame clones appear in the TCRdb table, and some are missing; sequencing was by immunoSEQ multiplex PCR. Of about 410,000 clones listed, 75% to 90% are singletons. The specimen sequenced was peripheral blood. These receptors were collected from a woman aged 25 to 45 with active or convalescent COVID-19. CDR3s include the opening cysteine and the closing phenylalanine or tryptophan. The D gene is left open where the match is weak. A clone size is listed for some rows: how often the clone was seen (once, few, many), or a class if it is expanded.

d_call j_call v_call clone_size cdr3_aa cdr3_nt
TRBD1 TRBJ1-2 TRBV19 few CASSEQGAHGYTF TGTGCCAGTAGTGAACAGGGGGCGCATGGCTACACCTTC
TRBD2 TRBJ2-2 TRBV7-2 NA CASRPGGTTTGELFF TGTGCCAGCAGACCGGGGGGGACCACCACCGGGGAGCTGTTTTTT
TRBD1 TRBJ1-6 TRBV19 NA CASGTGGARPPLHF TGTGCCAGCGGGACAGGCGGGGCCCGTCCACCCCTCCACTTT
TRBD2 TRBJ2-5 TRBV4-2 NA CASSQRLAVETQYF TGTGCCAGCAGCCAAAGACTAGCGGTAGAGACCCAGTACTTC
TRBD2 TRBJ2-3 TRBV7-2 NA CASSGWGGPSTDTQYF TGTGCCAGCAGCGGGTGGGGGGGACCAAGCACAGATACGCAGTATTTT
TRBD1 TRBJ1-1 TRBV29-1 NA CSVPGQGAPGNTEAFF TGCAGCGTCCCGGGACAGGGGGCTCCGGGAAACACTGAAGCTTTCTTT
TRBD2 TRBJ2-3 TRBV24-1 NA CATSDPRGGPDTQYF TGTGCCACCAGTGATCCTCGGGGGGGGCCAGATACGCAGTATTTT
NA TRBJ2-3 TRBV18 NA CASSPERTDTQYF TGTGCCAGCTCACCCGAGCGGACAGATACGCAGTATTTT
TRBD2 TRBJ2-7 TRBV19 NA CASSPQRPGIGGAYEQYF TGTGCCAGTAGTCCCCAACGGCCAGGGATCGGGGGGGCCTACGAGCAGTACTTC
NA TRBJ1-3 TRBV7-2 NA CASSLGGISGNTIYF TGTGCCAGCAGCTTAGGCGGGATCTCTGGAAACACCATATATTTT
TRBD1 TRBJ1-6 TRBV7-9 NA CASSQAGTGESPLHF TGTGCCAGCAGCCAGGCCGGGACAGGGGAATCACCCCTCCACTTT
NA TRBJ1-1 TRBV12-3/TRBV12-4 NA CASSLNGGGGAFF TGTGCCAGCAGCTTGAACGGGGGCGGGGGTGCTTTCTTT
TRBD1 TRBJ1-1 TRBV9 NA CASSGGQGHTKAFF TGTGCCAGCAGCGGGGGACAGGGCCATACTAAAGCTTTCTTT
NA TRBJ1-3 TRBV9 NA CASSPGRGSGNTIYF TGTGCCAGCAGCCCGGGCAGGGGATCCGGAAACACCATATATTTT
TRBD2 TRBJ2-1 TRBV5-6 NA CASSSGTISQFF TGTGCCAGCAGCAGCGGGACTATCTCGCAGTTCTTC
NA TRBJ2-3 TRBV11-3 NA CASSLGRAGTDTQYF TGTGCCAGCAGCTTAGGGCGGGCAGGCACAGATACGCAGTATTTT
TRBD2 TRBJ2-7 TRBV4-1 NA CASSQEPLAGLYEQYF TGCGCCAGCAGCCAAGAACCCCTAGCGGGGCTCTACGAGCAGTACTTC
TRBD1 TRBJ1-3 TRBV25-1 once CASSGPGGLLRNTIYF TGTGCCAGCAGTGGACCAGGGGGCCTCCTTCGAAACACCATATATTTT
TRBD2 TRBJ2-2 TRBV11-2 NA CASSFVLAAGGGLFF TGTGCCAGCAGCTTCGTTCTGGCGGCGGGGGGCGGGCTGTTTTTT
TRBD1 TRBJ2-3 TRBV5-1 NA CASSPLGQTLTDTQYF TGCGCCAGCAGCCCGTTGGGACAGACCCTCACAGATACGCAGTATTTT
TRBD1 TRBJ1-1 TRBV27 NA CASRRQGITEAFF TGTGCCAGCAGGCGACAGGGGATCACTGAAGCTTTCTTT
NA TRBJ2-7 TRBV19 once CASSDRDEQYF TGTGCCAGTAGTGACCGGGACGAGCAGTACTTC
TRBD1 TRBJ2-7 TRBV3-1/TRBV3-2 NA CASSPGTAYEQYF TGTGCCAGCAGCCCCGGGACAGCCTACGAGCAGTACTTC
NA TRBJ2-3 TRBV15 NA CATSRVRQGTDTQYF TGTGCCACCAGCAGAGTTAGACAGGGCACAGATACGCAGTATTTT
NA TRBJ2-2 TRBV19 once CASRIALTGELFF TGTGCCAGCCGTATAGCACTCACCGGGGAGCTGTTTTTT
TRBD1 TRBJ1-6 TRBV27 NA CASRDDRGSNSPLHF TGTGCCAGCCGCGACGACAGGGGAAGTAATTCACCCCTCCACTTT
NA TRBJ1-1 TRBV15 NA CATSRARDIGYEAFF TGTGCCACCAGCAGAGCCCGGGACATCGGCTATGAAGCTTTCTTT
TRBD2 TRBJ2-7 TRBV27 NA CASRTGTRSYEQYF TGTGCCAGCAGAACCGGGACTAGATCCTACGAGCAGTACTTC
TRBD1 TRBJ2-7 TRBV7-9 NA CASSLDGTGLSYEQYF TGTGCCAGCAGCTTAGATGGGACAGGGCTCTCCTACGAGCAGTACTTC
NA TRBJ2-5 TRBV27 NA CASSPRGGETQYF TGTGCCAGCAGTCCTCGAGGGGGAGAGACCCAGTACTTC
NA TRBJ2-3 TRBV9 once CASSVGQVPDTQYF TGTGCCAGCAGCGTAGGGCAGGTCCCAGATACGCAGTATTTT
NA TRBJ1-4 TRBV6-5 NA CASSKTSPDEKLFF TGTGCCAGCAGTAAGACAAGCCCGGATGAAAAACTGTTTTTT
NA TRBJ1-5 TRBV11-2 NA CASSLDRVGNQPQHF TGTGCCAGCAGCTTAGACAGGGTAGGGAATCAGCCCCAGCATTTT
TRBD1 TRBJ2-7 TRBV5-1 NA CASSKTGPQGYEQYF TGCGCCAGCAGCAAGACAGGGCCCCAGGGCTACGAGCAGTACTTC
NA TRBJ1-3 TRBV18 NA CASSPGMGARGNTIYF TGTGCCAGCTCACCAGGGATGGGGGCCCGGGGAAACACCATATATTTT
NA TRBJ1-6 TRBV2 NA CASVPGFSDSPLHF TGTGCCAGCGTTCCCGGGTTTAGCGATTCACCCCTCCACTTT
NA TRBJ2-5 TRBV29-1 NA CSVSLAQETQYF TGCAGCGTTAGTCTAGCACAAGAGACCCAGTACTTC
TRBD1 TRBJ2-7 TRBV5-6 NA CASSLQGAGYEQYF TGTGCCAGCAGCTTACAGGGGGCGGGGTACGAGCAGTACTTC
TRBD1 TRBJ2-2 TRBV19 NA CASSRGRGSTGELFF TGTGCCAGTAGTAGGGGCAGGGGGAGCACCGGGGAGCTGTTTTTT
NA TRBJ1-1 TRBV2 few CASSFGTENTEAFF TGTGCCAGCAGCTTCGGGACTGAGAACACTGAAGCTTTCTTT
TRBD1 TRBJ2-1 TRBV5-4 NA CASSPGTGGYNEQFF TGTGCCAGCAGCCCCGGGACAGGGGGCTACAATGAGCAGTTCTTC